This TCR beta chain was identified in a study of blood T cell repertoires in COVID-19. The overall study: From T cells, B-cell-depleted T cells, or PBMCs came the material, which was cDNA or gDNA.

Libraries were prepared by immunoSEQ multiplex PCR; TCRdb keeps only in-frame clonotypes and omits some of them. The sample holds 95,000 to 150,000 clones, roughly 79% seen once. The germline V and J ends were trimmed by 7 bases and 2 bases, with 15 bases remaining between them. This CDR3 has 14 amino acids. Germline V CDR1 and CDR2: MNHEY, SMNVEV (reference sequence). The source material was peripheral blood. The chain couples TRBV27 to TRBJ2-7, with D tentatively TRBD1 (6 bases). This sequence was found in a man aged 65-85 years with acute or convalescent COVID-19. In DNA form, the CDR3 reads TGTGCCAGCAACAGAGGGGGTTTAGCCTACGAGCAGTACTTC. It yields the protein CASNRGGLAYEQYF.